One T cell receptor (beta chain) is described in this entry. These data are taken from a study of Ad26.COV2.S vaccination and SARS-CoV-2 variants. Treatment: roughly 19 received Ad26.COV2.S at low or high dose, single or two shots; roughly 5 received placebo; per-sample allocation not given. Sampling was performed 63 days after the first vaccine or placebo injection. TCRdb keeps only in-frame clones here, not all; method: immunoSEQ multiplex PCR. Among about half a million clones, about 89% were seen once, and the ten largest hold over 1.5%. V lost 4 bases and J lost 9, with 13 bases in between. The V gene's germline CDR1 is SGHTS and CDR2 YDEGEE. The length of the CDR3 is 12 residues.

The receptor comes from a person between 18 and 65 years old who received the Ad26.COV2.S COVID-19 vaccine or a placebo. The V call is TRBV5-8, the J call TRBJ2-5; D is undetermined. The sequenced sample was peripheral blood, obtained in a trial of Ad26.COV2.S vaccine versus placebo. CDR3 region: CASSHYNPAQYF. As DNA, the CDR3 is TGTGCCAGCAGCCACTACAACCCGGCCCAGTACTTC.